This T cell receptor beta chain was sequenced in a study of OX40 agonist ivuxolimab in advanced cancers. Germline CDR1 reads MNHEY; CDR2 reads SMNVEV (reference sequence). V shed 7 bases and J shed 8 bases, with 20 bases lying between them. CDR3 length: 14 amino acids. The method was immunoSEQ multiplex PCR; TCRdb's version includes in-frame clones alone and lacks a portion of them. The sample yields about 22,000 clones, 77% seen once. J is TRBJ1-2 and V is TRBV27; the D gene is possibly TRBD1 (5 bases). The sequence came from an adult with an advanced solid tumor such as melanoma, head and neck, liver or kidney cancer. The sample was CD4+ or CD8+ T cells sorted from blood, taken in a trial of the OX40 agonist ivuxolimab. The CDR3 DNA sequence: TGTGCCAGCATCTCGTTGAGGGGTCTGGGGGGCTACACCTTC. Its protein is CASISLRGLGGYTF.